This passage covers 28 T cell receptor beta chains from one sample sequenced in a study of blood T cell repertoires in COVID-19. Assay used: immunoSEQ multiplex PCR; TCRdb lists only in-frame clones, some missing. The data contain some 380,000 clones, more than 70% of them seen just once; the ten biggest clones take up approximately 1.3%. The sample taken for sequencing was PBMCs or T cells enriched from blood (not recorded which). The origin of the receptors is a man between 25 and 39 years old who had recovered from COVID-19.

The chain recombines TRBV12-5 with TRBJ1-1, with D possibly TRBD1 on 6 matching bases. The V end lost 4 bases, the J end lost 5 bases, and 14 bases lay between the germline ends. The CDR3 loop spans 14 amino acids. Germline assignment: CDR1 LGHNT and CDR2 FRNRAP. The CDR3 spells CASGSTVRGTEAFF. CDR3 DNA sequence: TGTGCTAGTGGTTCGACGGTCAGGGGTACTGAAGCTTTCTTT.

This sequence joins TRBV19 and TRBJ1-5; D not resolved. Trimming shortened V by 8 bases and J by 1 base, and 15 bases separated the two germline ends. Germline V gene data show CDR1 as LNHDA and CDR2 as SQIVND (reference sequence). The CDR3 covers 15 residues. CDR3 nucleotide sequence: TGTGCCAGTCGAACCTACTACCAAAGCAATCAGCCCCAGCATTTT. This gives the protein CASRTYYQSNQPQHF. Drawing the rest from reference TRBV19 and TRBJ1-5, the complete variable domain is DGGITQSPKYLFRKEGQNVTLSCEQNLNHDAMYWYRQDPGQGLRLIYYSQIVNDFQKGDIAEGYSVSREKKESFPLTVTSAQKNPTAFYLCASRTYYQSNQPQHFGDGTRLSIL.

The J gene is TRBJ2-3, the V gene TRBV11-2, with D hard to call. The germline V and J ends were trimmed by 1 base and 1 base, with 9 bases remaining between them. This CDR3 contains 15 residues. The germline V gene has CDR1 SGHAT and CDR2 FQNNGV. The CDR3: CASSLGVGGTDTQYF. CDR3 DNA sequence: TGTGCCAGCAGCTTAGGGGTAGGAGGCACAGATACGCAGTATTTT.

This rearrangement joins TRBV7-9 to TRBJ2-3; no clear D gene. This CDR3 comprises 13 residues. Germline values: CDR1 SEHNR, CDR2 FQNEAQ (reference sequence). V shed 8 bases and J shed 0 bases, with 9 bases lying between them. The CDR3: CASSWSSTDTQYF. In nucleotides, the CDR3 is TGTGCCAGCTCTTGGAGTAGCACAGATACGCAGTATTTT.

This chain joins TRBV15 and TRBJ1-5; 7 positions agree with TRBD1. Germline V gene sequence: CDR1 LNHNV, CDR2 YYDKDF (reference sequence). J lost 0 bases, V lost 7 bases, and 6 bases had no gene match. CDR3 length: 15 amino acids. The CDR3 sequence: CATTGTENSNQPQHF. In DNA, the CDR3 is TGTGCCACCACCGGGACAGAAAATAGCAATCAGCCCCAGCATTTT. Drawing the rest from reference TRBV15 and TRBJ1-5, the complete variable domain is DAMVIQNPRYQVTQFGKPVTLSCSQTLNHNVMYWYQQKSSQAPKLLFHYYDKDFNNEADTPDNFQSRRPNTSFCFLDIRSPGLGDTAMYLCATTGTENSNQPQHFGDGTRLSIL.

The gene calls are TRBV6-5 and TRBJ1-2, with D tentatively TRBD1 (5 bases). This CDR3 has 12 amino acids. V lost 7 bases to trimming and J lost 4 bases, with 10 bases between them. The germline V gene has CDR1 MNHEY and CDR2 SVGAGI. CDR3 sequence (DNA): TGTGCCAGCACCGACAGAGGCTATGGCTACACCTTC. Its translation: CASTDRGYGYTF.

The gene calls are TRBV28 and TRBJ1-1, with 7 bases identical to TRBD1. The trim removed 5 bases at V and 4 bases at J, leaving 10 bases unmatched. This CDR3 comprises 15 residues. Germline V gives CDR1 MDHEN, CDR2 SYDVKM. CDR3 sequence: CASSPPKGALTEAFF. DNA for the CDR3: TGTGCCAGCAGTCCCCCAAAGGGGGCCCTCACTGAAGCTTTCTTT.

V is TRBV5-1 and J is TRBJ2-3; D remains ambiguous. The V gene lost 4 bases and the J gene lost 2 bases, with 5 bases spanning the gap. CDR1 SGHRS and CDR2 YFSETQ come from the germline V gene. The CDR3 is 12 amino acids. CDR3 DNA sequence: TGCGCCAGCAGCCCCTCCACAGATACGCAGTATTTT. As protein: CASSPSTDTQYF. Combining the CDR3 with reference TRBV5-1 and TRBJ2-3 gives the whole variable domain KAGVTQTPRYLIKTRGQQVTLSCSPISGHRSVSWYQQTPGQGLQFLFEYFSETQRNKGNFPGRFSGRQFSNSRSEMNVSTLELGDSALYLCASSPSTDTQYFGPGTRLTVL.

The chain combines TRBV4-2 with TRBJ1-2; 8 positions match TRBD1. CDR1 and CDR2 (germline): LGHNA, YNFKEQ. This CDR3 is 14 amino acids long. The ends lost 0 bases at V and 5 bases at J; junction bases unmatched: 2. Here the CDR3 reads CASSQDGQGYGYTF. In DNA, the CDR3 is TGTGCCAGCAGCCAAGATGGACAGGGTTATGGCTACACCTTC.

The count of this clone is one. The chain recombines TRBV6-5 with TRBJ2-7, with a weak D call TRBD1 (6 bases). This CDR3 is 15 amino acids long. V was trimmed by 5 bases and J by 2 bases, leaving 16 bases between them. The germline V gene encodes CDR1 MNHEY and CDR2 SVGAGI. Here the CDR3 reads CASSNTGWPTYEQYF. The CDR3, as DNA: TGTGCCAGCAGTAACACAGGGTGGCCTACCTACGAGCAGTACTTC.

Turning to this clone: This sample includes further DNA sequences coding for the same CDR3. J is TRBJ1-1 and V is TRBV4-3, with D uncertain. Per the germline V gene, CDR1 is LGHNA and CDR2 is YSLEER. With 1 base removed from V and 4 bases from J, the gap between germline ends came to 10 bases. The CDR3 totals 14 residues. The CDR3 DNA reads as TGCGCCAGCAGCCAAGTGGGCCGGGGCACTGAAGCTTTCTTT. Translating gives CASSQVGRGTEAFF.

The genes are TRBV6-5 and TRBJ1-1; unclear D gene. The CDR3 is made up of 13 amino acids. CDR1 is MNHEY, CDR2 SVGAGI, per germline. V lost 5 bases and J 0 bases, leaving 7 bases between the germline ends. DNA of the CDR3: TGTGCCAGCAGTAATACAATGAACACTGAAGCTTTCTTT. Its protein product is CASSNTMNTEAFF.

The rearrangement links TRBV20-1 to TRBJ1-2, with 10 bases aligning to TRBD1. The trim removed 3 bases at V and 0 bases at J, leaving 13 bases unmatched. Germline assignment: CDR1 DFQATT and CDR2 SNEGSKA (reference sequence). CDR3 length: 18 amino acids. This CDR3 reads CSASGVWTGGGANYGYTF. CDR3 nucleotide sequence: TGCAGTGCTAGTGGTGTGTGGACAGGGGGGGGAGCTAACTATGGCTACACCTTC.

The gene calls are TRBV19 and TRBJ1-5, with D unclear. Per the germline V gene, CDR1 is LNHDA and CDR2 is SQIVND (reference sequence). This CDR3 region has 16 residues. Trimming took 3 bases from V and 1 from J, leaving 13 bases between them. CDR3 DNA: TGTGCCAGTAGTATGGAAAGAGGAGGGAGCAATCAGCCCCAGCATTTT. This encodes CASSMERGGSNQPQHF.

CDR3 in DNA: TGTGCCAGCAGCCTCGGGGGGGAGTACCAAGAGACCCAGTACTTC. Translating gives CASSLGGEYQETQYF. This chain uses TRBV9 with TRBJ2-5; TRBD2 agrees at 8 bases. This CDR3 is built from 15 residues. With 4 bases clipped from V and 0 bases from J, the junction kept 5 bases outside the gene matches. The V gene's germline CDR1 is SGDLS and CDR2 YYNGEE.

The rearrangement uses TRBV27 and TRBJ1-1, with D possibly TRBD1 on 6 matching bases. V lost 7 bases and J lost 11, with 20 bases in between. Germline CDR1 MNHEY, CDR2 SMNVEV (reference sequence). CDR3 length: 13 residues. This CDR3 reads CASTPAGGRKAFF. The CDR3 nucleotides are TGTGCCAGCACCCCAGCTGGGGGCCGGAAGGCTTTCTTT.

The J gene is TRBJ1-1, the V gene TRBV5-1; 7 bases map to TRBD1. V shed 3 bases and J 6 bases; nucleotides not matched to a gene: 2. The CDR3 loop spans 12 amino acids. Germline loops: CDR1 SGHRS, CDR2 YFSETQ. CDR3 sequence: CASSWTGPEAFF. The DNA of the CDR3 is TGCGCCAGCAGCTGGACAGGACCTGAAGCTTTCTTT.

This chain uses TRBV4-1 with TRBJ2-5, with D perhaps matching TRBD2 (6 bases). V lost 0 bases and J 1 base, leaving 6 bases between the germline ends. Germline CDR1 is MGHRA and CDR2 is YSYEKL. The CDR3 runs 14 residues. CDR3 amino acids: CASSQEGGQETQYF. CDR3 DNA sequence: TGCGCCAGCAGCCAAGAGGGGGGCCAAGAGACCCAGTACTTC.

The chain has TRBV5-5 and TRBJ2-5; D gene uncertain. Deletions cut 0 bases from V and 3 bases from J, with 15 bases between. The germline CDR1 and CDR2 sequences are SGHKS and YYEKEE (reference sequence). The CDR3 totals 16 residues. CDR3 residues: CASSLDGARNEETQYF. Here the CDR3 DNA reads TGTGCCAGCAGCTTGGATGGAGCGCGGAATGAAGAGACCCAGTACTTC.

V and J are TRBV18 and TRBJ1-1; 9 positions agree with TRBD1. The CDR3 is 14 residues long. Germline V lookup: CDR1 KGHSH, CDR2 LQKENI. Trimming took 9 bases from V and 2 from J; bases not matched to a gene: 7. The CDR3 region has the DNA TGTGCCAGACTCAGGACAGGGGTTAACACTGAAGCTTTCTTT. It codes for CARLRTGVNTEAFF.

The V call is TRBV28, the J call TRBJ2-2, with 8 bases that match TRBD1. Germline V gene sequence: CDR1 MDHEN, CDR2 SYDVKM. CDR3 size: 15 residues. V trimming: 8 bases; J trimming: 0 bases; junction bases outside the gene matches: 5. The CDR3 is CASHMGQANTGELFF. DNA for the CDR3: TGTGCCAGCCACATGGGACAGGCGAACACCGGGGAGCTGTTTTTT.

The chain combines TRBV5-4 with TRBJ1-2; D is perhaps TRBD1 (6 bases). Germline CDR1 SGHNT, CDR2 YYREEE (reference sequence). The CDR3 is 14 residues long. V was shortened by 2 bases and J by 6 bases, with 14 bases between the two germline ends. Written as DNA, the CDR3 is TGTGCCAGCAGCTTTAGTGCAGGGGCGAATGGCTACACCTTC. Encoded protein: CASSFSAGANGYTF.

V is TRBV27 and J is TRBJ1-1; D is uncertain. The ends were cut back, 4 bases at V and 4 bases at J, with 13 bases in the middle. The CDR3 length is 14 residues. Germline lookup yields CDR1 MNHEY and CDR2 SMNVEV (reference sequence). The CDR3 DNA is TGTGCCAGCAGTTGGGGAGGAGGTAGCACTGAAGCTTTCTTT. This encodes CASSWGGGSTEAFF.

J is TRBJ2-7 and V is TRBV25-1; 7 nucleotides agree with TRBD2. After removal of 3 bases from V and 2 bases from J, the junction contained 1 base not matched to a gene. CDR1 and CDR2 (germline): MGHDK, SYGVNS. CDR3 length: 13 amino acids. The CDR3 sequence: CASSDSGPYEQYF. The DNA of the CDR3 is TGTGCCAGCAGTGATAGCGGGCCCTACGAGCAGTACTTC.

The V and J genes are TRBV28 and TRBJ1-6; no clear D. The CDR3 is made up of 11 amino acids. Trimming removed 4 bases at V and 14 bases at J, with 9 bases between. CDR1 is MDHEN, CDR2 SYDVKM, per germline. The CDR3 DNA reads as TGTGCCAGCAGTTGGACTTCTTCCCTCCACTTT. Protein: CASSWTSSLHF.

The chain combines TRBV6-5 with TRBJ1-1; D gene uncertain. Per the germline V gene, CDR1 is MNHEY and CDR2 is SVGAGI. The CDR3 covers 14 residues. Trimming stripped 2 bases from V and 0 bases from J, with 7 bases between. The CDR3 protein is CASSYASLNTEAFF. As DNA, the CDR3 is TGTGCCAGCAGTTACGCCAGTCTGAACACTGAAGCTTTCTTT.

This clone is a singleton in its sample. The rearrangement links TRBV4-2 to TRBJ1-2; D may be TRBD1 (5 bases). CDR3 length: 14 residues. Per germline, CDR1 LGHNA and CDR2 YNFKEQ. V shed 1 base and J shed 3 bases, with 9 bases lying between them. CDR3 bases: TGTGCCAGCAGCCAAGGGGAGGGGCACTATGGCTACACCTTC. It encodes CASSQGEGHYGYTF.

This chain links TRBV7-9 with TRBJ1-4; D is possibly TRBD1 (5 bases). The CDR3 has 16 amino acids. V was shortened by 5 bases and J by 7 bases, with 20 bases between the two germline ends. Germline V gene sequence: CDR1 SEHNR, CDR2 FQNEAQ (reference sequence). The CDR3 bases are TGTGCCAGCAGCCCGCCAGCGGGGCAAGAAGGTGAAAAACTGTTTTTT. Its protein product is CASSPPAGQEGEKLFF.